The 31 T cell receptor beta chains below all came from one sample that was sequenced in a study of T cells in localized non-small cell lung cancer. Profiling relied on immunoSEQ multiplex PCR, and the TCRdb table lists in-frame clones only, not all of them. The sample lists 7,500 to 10,000 clones, under 50% occurring once. The sequences come from lymph node tissue, collected before any cancer treatment. These receptors were obtained from a woman aged 35 to 75 with stage I lung adenocarcinoma.

J is TRBJ2-7 and V is TRBV5-1; possible D gene TRBD1, 6 bases. The germline gives CDR1 SGHRS, CDR2 YFSETQ. The CDR3 extends over 14 amino acids. The V end lost 0 bases, the J end lost 2 bases, and 9 bases lay between the germline ends. CDR3 sequence reads: CASSLETGTYEQYF. CDR3 sequence (DNA): TGCGCCAGCAGCTTGGAGACAGGCACCTACGAGCAGTACTTC.

The chain uses TRBV6-8 and TRBJ1-2; weak D call: TRBD1 (5 bases). Per the germline V gene, CDR1 is MNHGY and CDR2 is SAAAGT. V lost 6 bases and J lost 4, with 15 bases in between. CDR3 length equals 14 residues. The CDR3 nucleotides read TGTGCCAGCAGCACCAGTGGGACGGGCTATGGCTACACCTTC. It encodes CASSTSGTGYGYTF.

A note on this clone: Additional DNA sequences in this sample encode the identical CDR3. The chain uses TRBV19 and TRBJ1-5; D gene ambiguous. V was pared by 8 bases and J by 0 bases, with 8 bases between. The CDR3 consists of 13 residues. CDR1 is LNHDA and CDR2 is SQIVND in the germline V gene (reference sequence). CDR3 in amino acids: CASDRGSNQPQHF. In DNA form, the CDR3 reads TGTGCCAGTGACCGCGGTAGCAATCAGCCCCAGCATTTT.

The V call is TRBV19, the J call TRBJ2-1; 7 bases align to TRBD1. Germline CDR1 LNHDA, CDR2 SQIVND (reference sequence). The J segment lost 7 bases and the V segment lost 3 bases, leaving 9 bases of the junction unmatched. This CDR3 region has 15 residues. CDR3 loop: CASSIPGSQGNEQFF. The CDR3 bases are TGTGCCAGTAGTATTCCGGGGTCACAGGGGAATGAGCAGTTCTTC.

The chain links TRBV5-1 to TRBJ2-1; D may be TRBD2 (6 bases). The CDR3 sequence is 15 residues long. Trimming stripped 4 bases from V and 5 bases from J, with 16 bases between. The germline V gene has CDR1 SGHRS and CDR2 YFSETQ. The CDR3 coding sequence is TGCGCCAGCAGCCACCCCCTAGCGCGGGACAATGAGCAGTTCTTC. It codes for CASSHPLARDNEQFF.

The chain links TRBV14 to TRBJ2-7; D gene uncertain. V lost 4 bases and J 2 bases, leaving 24 bases between the germline ends. This CDR3 region has 18 residues. Germline V gene lookup returns CDR1 SGHDN and CDR2 FVKESK. CDR3 in DNA: TGTGCCAGCAGCCCTAGATCAGGCCGGACCCTAGGAACCTACGAGCAGTACTTC. Residues: CASSPRSGRTLGTYEQYF.

This chain uses TRBV2 with TRBJ1-4; unclear D gene. Looked up from germline, CDR1 is SNHLY and CDR2 is FYNNEI. The V end was cut by 5 bases, the J end by 7 bases, with 17 bases between. The length of the CDR3 is 15 residues. Written as DNA, the CDR3 is TGTGCCAGCAGTTCCGACGGACGGGAGGTTGAAAAACTGTTTTTT. It is translated as CASSSDGREVEKLFF.

This chain connects TRBV19 to TRBJ2-2; 7 nucleotides align to TRBD2. The CDR3 is 19 amino acids. Looked up from germline, CDR1 is LNHDA and CDR2 is SQIVND (reference sequence). After removal of 5 bases from V and 3 bases from J, the junction contained 18 bases not matched to a gene. CDR3 DNA sequence: TGTGCCAGTAGTCCGCGGCCCCAGGAGCGGGGACGAGACACCGGGGAGCTGTTTTTT. Translating gives CASSPRPQERGRDTGELFF. The complete variable domain, with remaining parts taken from reference TRBV19 and TRBJ2-2, reads DGGITQSPKYLFRKEGQNVTLSCEQNLNHDAMYWYRQDPGQGLRLIYYSQIVNDFQKGDIAEGYSVSREKKESFPLTVTSAQKNPTAFYLCASSPRPQERGRDTGELFFGEGSRLTVL.

The V and J genes are TRBV9 and TRBJ2-3; D unclear. Germline loops: CDR1 SGDLS, CDR2 YYNGEE. The CDR3 covers 14 residues. V lost 4 bases to trimming and J lost 2 bases, with 11 bases between them. CDR3 DNA: TGTGCCAGCAGCCCGAGCGTTTCCACAGATACGCAGTATTTT. Encoded protein: CASSPSVSTDTQYF.

This chain connects TRBV19 to TRBJ1-2, with D possibly being TRBD1 (6 bases). The CDR3 runs 13 residues. Looked up from germline, CDR1 is LNHDA and CDR2 is SQIVND (reference sequence). V was cut by 1 base and J by 8 bases, with 11 bases left in between. The CDR3 DNA reads TGTGCCAGTAGTATAGGGACAGTATACGGCTACACCTTC. Translation: CASSIGTVYGYTF.

This rearrangement joins TRBV11-3 to TRBJ1-4; weak D call: TRBD1 (5 bases). Germline assignment: CDR1 SGHNT and CDR2 YENEEA. V was cut by 5 bases and J by 8 bases, with 18 bases left in between. This CDR3 is 15 amino acids long. The CDR3, as DNA: TGTGCCAGCAGCGTAAACAGGCGCGCGGGCGAAAAACTGTTTTTT. Translating gives CASSVNRRAGEKLFF.

The rearrangement links TRBV10-1 to TRBJ2-2; a weak D match, TRBD2 (5 bases). Germline values: CDR1 WNHNN, CDR2 SYGVQD (reference sequence). This CDR3 has 17 residues. The V gene lost 8 bases and the J gene lost 4 bases, with 23 bases spanning the gap. CDR3 amino acids: CASPPYSYRAATGELFF. For the CDR3, the DNA is TGCGCCAGCCCCCCGTACTCCTATCGAGCGGCCACCGGGGAGCTGTTTTTT.

This clone came up a few times. This chain uses TRBV6-1 with TRBJ2-3; 7 positions match TRBD1. CDR1 MNHNS and CDR2 SASEGT come from the germline V gene. This CDR3 is 16 amino acids long. V was pared by 1 base and J by 0 bases, with 4 bases of the junction left unmatched. CDR3 loop: CASSEDRGESTDTQYF. The CDR3 region has the DNA TGTGCCAGCAGTGAAGACAGGGGAGAGAGCACAGATACGCAGTATTTT.

This chain joins TRBV30 and TRBJ1-6, with a possible D match to TRBD1 (5 bases). The CDR3 has 12 amino acids. Trimming cost V 4 bases and J 10 bases, with 11 bases left between them. The V gene's germline CDR1 is GTSNPN and CDR2 SVGIG (reference sequence). The chain's CDR3 is CAWTRGESPLHF. The CDR3 DNA is TGTGCCTGGACACGGGGGGAGTCACCCCTCCACTTT.

V gene TRBV6-8 combines with J gene TRBJ2-4; D ambiguous. V was pared by 11 bases and J by 0 bases, with 11 bases between. CDR3 size: 13 residues. Germline V lookup: CDR1 MNHGY, CDR2 SAAAGT. The CDR3: CAGRMGAKNIQYF. The CDR3 DNA is TGTGCCGGTAGGATGGGAGCCAAAAACATTCAGTACTTC.

The J gene is TRBJ2-7, the V gene TRBV11-3; 10 bases agree with TRBD1. Trimming at V came to 6 bases and at J to 4 bases, leaving 12 bases not matched to a gene. The CDR3 is 16 residues long. Germline loops: CDR1 SGHNT, CDR2 YENEEA. This CDR3 reads CASSPTPGQGTYEQYF. The CDR3 nucleotides are TGTGCCAGCAGTCCAACCCCGGGACAGGGGACGTACGAGCAGTACTTC.

The rearrangement links TRBV14 to TRBJ2-3, with D perhaps given as TRBD1 or TRBD2 (5 bases each). CDR3 size: 15 residues. Germline CDR1 reads SGHDN; CDR2 reads FVKESK. The germline V and J ends were trimmed by 4 bases and 1 base, with 12 bases remaining between them. The CDR3: CASSPLGTRTDTQYF. CDR3 DNA: TGTGCCAGCAGCCCCCTAGGGACCCGCACAGATACGCAGTATTTT.

V and J are TRBV19 and TRBJ1-1; no clear D. The CDR3 runs 11 residues. From germline, CDR1 is LNHDA and CDR2 SQIVND (reference sequence). Trimming removed 3 bases at V and 10 bases at J, with 9 bases between. CDR3 bases: TGTGCCAGTAGTATCGGTCTTGCAGCTTTCTTT. This codes for CASSIGLAAFF.

CDR3 protein: CASSYAPTENSPLHF. The CDR3 DNA reads as TGTGCCAGCAGCTACGCGCCGACAGAGAATTCACCCCTCCACTTT. The J gene is TRBJ1-6, the V gene TRBV11-3; possible D gene TRBD1, 5 bases. The CDR3 length is 15 residues. Germline assignment: CDR1 SGHNT and CDR2 YENEEA. Trimming stripped 4 bases from V and 7 bases from J, with 14 bases between.

This clone was seen a few times. The chain has TRBV6-8 and TRBJ2-3; D is perhaps TRBD1 (6 bases). Germline V gene data show CDR1 as MNHGY and CDR2 as SAAAGT. Trimming removed 5 bases at V and 2 bases at J, with 14 bases between. The length of the CDR3 is 15 residues. CDR3 loop: CASSPGGGSTDTQYF. In DNA, the CDR3 is TGTGCCAGCAGTCCTGGGGGCGGATCCACAGATACGCAGTATTTT.

This clone was found a few times. V is TRBV11-3 and J is TRBJ2-5; 7 positions match TRBD1. V lost 4 bases to trimming and J lost 5 bases; unmatched junction nucleotides: 10. Germline CDR1 SGHNT, CDR2 YENEEA. This CDR3 region has 15 residues. This CDR3 reads CASSYPERGRETQYF. In nucleotides, the CDR3 is TGTGCCAGCAGCTATCCCGAAAGGGGGCGGGAGACCCAGTACTTC. Filled out from reference TRBV11-3 and TRBJ2-5, the complete variable domain reads EAGVVQSPRYKIIEKKQPVAFWCNPISGHNTLYWYLQNLGQGPELLIRYENEEAVDDSQLPKDRFSAERLKGVDSTLKIQPAELGDSAVYLCASSYPERGRETQYFGPGTRLLVL.

The rearrangement uses TRBV7-5 and TRBJ2-3; TRBD1, the D gene given by the table, was not confirmed from the DNA. TRBV7-5 is recorded as a pseudogene. This CDR3 has 14 residues. Written as DNA, the CDR3 is TGTGCCAGCAGCTTAAACAGGGTCACAGATACGCAGTATTTT. Translated, it gives CASSLNRVTDTQYF.

The V gene is TRBV19, the J gene TRBJ1-5, with D unresolved. Between the trimmed V and J ends, which lost 1 base and 3 bases, there was a span of 10 bases. CDR1 and CDR2 from the germline V gene are LNHDA and SQIVND (reference sequence). This CDR3 has 15 residues. Written as DNA, the CDR3 is TGTGCCAGTAGTATAGGGGCCCCCCCCAATCAGCCCCAGCATTTT. Its translation is CASSIGAPPNQPQHF.

The V and J genes are TRBV19 and TRBJ1-1, with a weak D call TRBD1 (5 bases). The CDR3 covers 16 residues. V lost 6 bases and J lost 0, with 17 bases in between. CDR1 and CDR2 from the germline V gene are LNHDA and SQIVND (reference sequence). The CDR3 sequence: CASRTLKGIMNTEAFF. The CDR3 nucleotides are TGTGCCAGTAGGACTTTAAAGGGGATCATGAACACTGAAGCTTTCTTT.

This clone has only one observation. The chain has TRBV18 and TRBJ1-5; D is undetermined. Germline CDR1 is KGHSH and CDR2 is LQKENI. Between the trimmed V and J ends, which lost 1 base and 3 bases, there was a span of 13 bases. The CDR3 consists of 16 residues. CDR3 sequence (DNA): TGTGCCAGCTCACCACGCAGTTCTTCCGACAATCAGCCCCAGCATTTT. Protein sequence: CASSPRSSSDNQPQHF.

The chain joins TRBV5-1 to TRBJ1-1; a weak D match, TRBD1 (5 bases). The CDR3 totals 16 residues. Germline V CDR1 and CDR2: SGHRS, YFSETQ. V was clipped by 4 bases and J by 0 bases, with 16 bases between them. The CDR3 is CASSQPLDRLNTEAFF. The CDR3 region has the DNA TGCGCCAGCAGCCAACCTCTCGACAGACTGAACACTGAAGCTTTCTTT.

The table lists this clone with a few counts. The chain recombines TRBV9 with TRBJ2-3; D gene ambiguous. CDR3 length: 12 amino acids. Germline V CDR1 and CDR2: SGDLS, YYNGEE. V shed 5 bases and J shed 6 bases, with 10 bases lying between them. CDR3: CASRVVADTQYF. CDR3 nucleotide sequence: TGTGCCAGCAGGGTCGTTGCGGATACGCAGTATTTT.

This clone appeared a few times. The gene calls are TRBV2 and TRBJ1-1, with 9 positions matching TRBD1. The CDR3 runs 13 residues. The trim removed 6 bases at V and 5 bases at J, leaving 4 bases unmatched. Per the germline V gene, CDR1 is SNHLY and CDR2 is FYNNEI. In DNA form, the CDR3 reads TGTGCCAGCAGAAAGACAGGGGGAACTGAAGCTTTCTTT. Its translation is CASRKTGGTEAFF.

The chain is built from TRBV15 and TRBJ2-7; 7 nucleotides match TRBD2. The ends lost 1 base at V and 1 base at J; junction bases unmatched: 4. In germline, CDR1 is LNHNV, CDR2 YYDKDF (reference sequence). The CDR3 is made up of 15 amino acids. This chain's CDR3 is CATSRAGLGSYEQYF. CDR3 DNA sequence: TGTGCCACCAGCAGAGCAGGACTAGGGTCCTACGAGCAGTACTTC.

The chain links TRBV29-1 to TRBJ1-2; D remains unclear. CDR1 SQVTM and CDR2 ANQGSEA come from the germline V gene. The V end was cut by 0 bases, the J end by 7 bases, with 9 bases between. The CDR3 length is 12 residues. CDR3 region: CSVEDLGSGYTF. The CDR3 coding sequence is TGCAGCGTTGAAGATCTAGGCAGTGGCTACACCTTC.

This clone was picked up a small number of times. DNA of the CDR3: TGTGCCAGCGGGGAGGAGGGGCTAGGGGACACTGAAGCTTTCTTT. Protein: CASGEEGLGDTEAFF. The chain uses TRBV9 and TRBJ1-1, with a weak D call TRBD1 (5 bases). V was clipped by 7 bases and J by 3 bases, with 19 bases between them. Germline assignment: CDR1 SGDLS and CDR2 YYNGEE. This CDR3 spans 15 amino acids.